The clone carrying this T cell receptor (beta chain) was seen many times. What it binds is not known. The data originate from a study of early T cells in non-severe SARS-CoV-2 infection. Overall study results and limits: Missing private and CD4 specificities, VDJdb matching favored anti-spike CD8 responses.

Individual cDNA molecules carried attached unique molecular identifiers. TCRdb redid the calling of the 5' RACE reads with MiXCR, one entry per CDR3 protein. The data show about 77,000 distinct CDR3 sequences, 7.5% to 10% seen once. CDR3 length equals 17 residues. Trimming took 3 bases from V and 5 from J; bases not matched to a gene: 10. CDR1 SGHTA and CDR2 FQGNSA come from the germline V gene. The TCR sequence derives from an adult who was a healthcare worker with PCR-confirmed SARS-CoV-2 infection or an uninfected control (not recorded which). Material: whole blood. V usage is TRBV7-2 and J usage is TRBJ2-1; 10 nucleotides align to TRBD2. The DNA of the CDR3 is TGTGCCAGCAGCTTGGCCGGGACTAGCGTATTTCACAATGAGCAGTTCTTC. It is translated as CASSLAGTSVFHNEQFF.